The T cell receptor (beta chain) under discussion was sequenced for a study of blood T cell repertoires in COVID-19 (dated by TCRdb to 2019 to 2021). Study-level background: Samples covering the acute and convalescent phases of COVID-19 were provided by collaborators in the United States, Italy and Spain. Subjects who had been exposed to COVID-19, were actively infected with it, or had recovered from it provided the deeply sampled blood TCRbeta repertoires that made up the dataset. A freely available public database, intended as a resource for researchers studying the immune response to SARS-CoV-2, is where the repertoires were released. The material from the prospective study consisted of cDNA or gDNA derived from T cells, B-cell-depleted T cells, or PBMCs. HLA class I and class II types, where available, came from metadata supplied by the sample provider rather than from assay-based typing. Nearly every sample came with metadata listing a de-identified subject ID, COVID-19 status, age in years and sex. The samples were drawn from two sources: the first 160 participants of the ongoing ImmuneRACE study, and some 1,300 subjects contributed by 6 global collaborators. General conclusions and limits of the study: Clinical and demographic metadata were provided uncurated, with the amount varying by source and participant.

V is cut by 1 base and J by 5 bases, and the space between the germline ends is 11 bases. Sequences SEHNR (CDR1) and FQNEAQ (CDR2) are obtained from the germline V gene (reference sequence). The CDR3 goes from the cysteine to the phenylalanine over 14 residues. Just CDR3 DNA is preserved here, 42 bases in frame from base 1. TCRbeta CDR3 regions were amplified from genomic DNA by means of the immunoSEQ Assay, a bias-controlled multiplex PCR. The source study handled its data this way. The number of nucleated cells in each sample was estimated from the amplification of reference gene primers within the assay. To quantify the absolute abundance of each unique TCRbeta CDR3 rearrangement, sequence reads were collapsed and filtered. For each sample, productive Simpson clonality was calculated by taking the square root of Simpson's diversity index across productive rearrangements. TCRdb obtained this table from immuneACCESS and retained in-frame rearrangements with V and J assigned. These tables miss some clones; where compared with another copy, unresolved V genes account for less than half of the shortfall, and the remainder is unexplained. Clone size and V and J calls were adopted from that table, with D and trimming inferred from the DNA. The sample table holds over 250,000 clones, of which 75% to 90% were seen once. Together, the top ten hold 9.5% to 12% of the sample.

About this clone itself: The target of this receptor is not known. No base quality values were provided; no much bigger clone lies one nucleotide off.

The collaborating institutions used their own protocols to collect whole blood in K2EDTA tubes. Collaborator samples were shipped for TCRbeta analysis as frozen whole blood, isolated PBMCs, or DNA extracted from either sample type. The receptor comes from a woman in her 70s with acute or convalescent COVID-19. The sample comprised peripheral blood. Recombination connected TRBV7-9 to TRBJ1-1; possibly the D gene is TRBD1, per 6 matching bases. The CDR3 reads as follows: CASSLGLGATEAFF. In nucleotide form, the sequence is TGTGCCAGCAGCTTAGGTCTGGGGGCGACTGAAGCTTTCTTT.